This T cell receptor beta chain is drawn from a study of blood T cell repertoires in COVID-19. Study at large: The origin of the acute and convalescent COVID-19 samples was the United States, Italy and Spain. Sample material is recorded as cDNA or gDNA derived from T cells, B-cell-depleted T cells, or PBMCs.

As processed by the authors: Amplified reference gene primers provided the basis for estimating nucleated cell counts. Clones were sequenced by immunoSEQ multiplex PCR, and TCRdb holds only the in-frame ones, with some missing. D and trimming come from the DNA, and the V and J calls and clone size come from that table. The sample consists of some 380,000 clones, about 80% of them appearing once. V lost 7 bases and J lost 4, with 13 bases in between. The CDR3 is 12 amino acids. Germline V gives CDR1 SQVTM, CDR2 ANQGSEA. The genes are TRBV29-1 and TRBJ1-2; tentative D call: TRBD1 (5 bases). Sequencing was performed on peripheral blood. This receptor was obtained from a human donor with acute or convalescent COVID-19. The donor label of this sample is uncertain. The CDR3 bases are TGCAGCGCTGGAGGGGCCCCCTATGGCTACACCTTC. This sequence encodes CSAGGAPYGYTF.